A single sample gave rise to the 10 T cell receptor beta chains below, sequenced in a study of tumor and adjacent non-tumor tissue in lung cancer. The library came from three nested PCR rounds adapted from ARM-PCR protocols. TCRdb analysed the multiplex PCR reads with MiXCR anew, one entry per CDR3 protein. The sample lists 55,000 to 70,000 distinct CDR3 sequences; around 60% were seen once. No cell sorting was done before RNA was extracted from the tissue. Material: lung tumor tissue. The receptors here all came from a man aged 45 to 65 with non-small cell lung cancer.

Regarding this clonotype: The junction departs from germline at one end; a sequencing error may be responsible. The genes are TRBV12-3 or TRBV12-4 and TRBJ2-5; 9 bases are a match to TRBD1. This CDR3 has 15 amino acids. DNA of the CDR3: TGTGCCAGCAGGCCGGACAGGGGTCCGGGGGAGACCCGGTATTTC. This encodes CASRPDRGPGETRYF.

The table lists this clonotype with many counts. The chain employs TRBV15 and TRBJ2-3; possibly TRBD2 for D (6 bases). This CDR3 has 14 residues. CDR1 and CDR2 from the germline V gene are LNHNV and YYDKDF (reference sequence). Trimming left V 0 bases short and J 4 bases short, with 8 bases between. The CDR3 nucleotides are TGTGCCACCAGCAGAGAATGGGGGGCAGATACGCAGTATTTT. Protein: CATSREWGADTQYF.

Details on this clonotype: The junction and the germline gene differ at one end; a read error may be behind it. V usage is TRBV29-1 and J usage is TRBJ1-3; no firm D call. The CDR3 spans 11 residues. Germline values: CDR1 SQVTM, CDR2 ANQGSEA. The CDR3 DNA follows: TGCGGCGCCGTGATGGGAAACACCATATATTTC. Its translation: CGAVMGNTIYF.

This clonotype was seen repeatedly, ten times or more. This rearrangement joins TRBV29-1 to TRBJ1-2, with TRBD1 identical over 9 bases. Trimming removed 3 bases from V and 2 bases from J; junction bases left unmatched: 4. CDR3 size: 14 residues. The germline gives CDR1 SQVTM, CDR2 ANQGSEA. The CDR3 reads CSVDKTGGNYGYTF. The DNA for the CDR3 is TGCAGCGTTGATAAGACAGGGGGAAACTATGGCTACACCTTC.

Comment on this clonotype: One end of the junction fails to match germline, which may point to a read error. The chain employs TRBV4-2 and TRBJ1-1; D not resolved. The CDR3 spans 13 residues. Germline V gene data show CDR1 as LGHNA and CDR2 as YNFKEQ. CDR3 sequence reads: CASRQGRSTEAFF. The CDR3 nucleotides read TGTGCCAGCAGGCAAGGGAGGAGCACTGAAGCTTTCTTT.

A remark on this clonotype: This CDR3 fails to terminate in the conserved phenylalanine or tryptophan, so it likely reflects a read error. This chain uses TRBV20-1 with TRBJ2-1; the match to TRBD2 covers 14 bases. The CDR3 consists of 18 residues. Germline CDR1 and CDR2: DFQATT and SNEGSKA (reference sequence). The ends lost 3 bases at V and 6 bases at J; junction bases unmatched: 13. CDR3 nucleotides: TGCAGTGCTAGCCCGGGACTAGCGGGAGCTAGTTTTTTCAATGAGCAGTTCTCC. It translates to CSASPGLAGASFFNEQFS.

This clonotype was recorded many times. The DNA of the CDR3 is TGCGCCAGCAGCCAGACCGGGACTAGCCGAGAGACCCAGTACTTC. Translation: CASSQTGTSRETQYF. This sequence joins TRBV10-2 and TRBJ2-5; 9 bases fit TRBD2. V was pared by 6 bases and J by 4 bases, with 9 bases of the junction left unmatched. The V gene's germline CDR1 is WSHSY and CDR2 SAAADI. The CDR3 length is 15 residues.

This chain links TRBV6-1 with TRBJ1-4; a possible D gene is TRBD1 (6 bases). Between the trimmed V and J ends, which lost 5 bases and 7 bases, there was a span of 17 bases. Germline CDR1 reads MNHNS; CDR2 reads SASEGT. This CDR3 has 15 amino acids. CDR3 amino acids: CASSNNRERSEKLFF. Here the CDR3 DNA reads TGTGCCAGCAGTAATAACAGGGAAAGGAGTGAAAAACTGTTTTTT.

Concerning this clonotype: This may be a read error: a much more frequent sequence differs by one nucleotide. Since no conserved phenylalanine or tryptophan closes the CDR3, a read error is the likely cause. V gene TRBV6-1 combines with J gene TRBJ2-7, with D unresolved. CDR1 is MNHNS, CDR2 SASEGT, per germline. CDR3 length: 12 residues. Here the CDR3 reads CVSSPRSYEQYS. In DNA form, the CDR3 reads TGTGTCAGCAGTCCCCGCTCCTACGAGCAGTACTCC.

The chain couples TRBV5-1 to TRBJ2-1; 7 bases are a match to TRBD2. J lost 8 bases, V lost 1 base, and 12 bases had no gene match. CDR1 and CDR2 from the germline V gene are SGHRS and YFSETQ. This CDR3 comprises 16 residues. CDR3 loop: CASSLLGGPRGDEQFF. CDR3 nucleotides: TGCGCCAGCAGCTTGTTGGGCGGGCCCCGGGGGGATGAGCAGTTCTTC.